The clone carrying this T cell receptor beta chain has more than one count but fewer than ten. Antigen specificity is unknown. The TCR beta libraries were generated through quantitative 5'-RACE incorporating molecular barcodes. TCRdb re-derived calls from the 5' RACE reads in MiXCR, one entry per CDR3 protein. The sample includes 650,000 to 800,000 distinct CDR3 sequences, around 17% of them seen just once. This specimen comes from a study of CD8 T cells in ankylosing spondylitis. The germline CDR1 and CDR2 sequences are DFQATT and SNEGSKA (reference sequence). Trimming pared 2 bases from V and 4 bases from J, leaving 15 bases between. This CDR3 is built from 14 residues. Study conclusions and caveats: One TCR beta motif, made up of fewer than 10 highly homologous variants, appeared characteristic of ankylosing spondylitis blood.

The V call is TRBV20-1, the J call TRBJ2-7; D gene uncertain. The sequenced material came from blood, either unsorted or a sorted T cell fraction (not recorded which). The TCR was taken from a male donor with ankylosing spondylitis. CDR3 residues: CSARQAGRAYEQYF. CDR3 DNA: TGCAGTGCTAGACAGGCCGGTAGAGCTTACGAGCAGTACTTC.